This is a list of T cell receptor beta chains from one sample in a study of shared T cell receptors in the human thymus. The protocol was immunoSEQ multiplex PCR, while the TCRdb copy is restricted to in-frame clones and leaves out a portion. Here the sample spans roughly 710,000 clones, 75% to 90% being singletons. This sample was shared with a second study, whose subject was human thymus T cells.

The sample consisted of thymocytes. These receptors were collected from a girl under three years old with a congenital heart defect. Both conserved end residues are part of each CDR3. Each record gives: D gene, J gene, V gene, clone size, CDR3 DNA, CDR3 protein. A D gene is named only where the DNA matches it firmly. Some rows mark clone size as missing; the rest say once, few, many or name a class of expanded clone.

D gene: TRBD2
J gene: TRBJ2-3
V gene: TRBV4-3
clone size: -
CDR3 DNA: TGCGCCAGCAGCCAGGGACCCCTTGGACTAGCGGGAGTAACTAGCACAGATACGCAGTATTTT
CDR3 protein: CASSQGPLGLAGVTSTDTQYF

D gene: -
J gene: TRBJ2-7
V gene: TRBV6-6
clone size: -
CDR3 DNA: TGTGCCAGCAGTTACTCGGGGGACCGGGACTTTTACGAGCAGTACTTC
CDR3 protein: CASSYSGDRDFYEQYF

D gene: -
J gene: TRBJ1-5
V gene: TRBV28
clone size: -
CDR3 DNA: TGTGCCAGCAGTCCAACCTCCCGGGGGTACAATCAGCCCCAGCATTTT
CDR3 protein: CASSPTSRGYNQPQHF

D gene: TRBD1
J gene: TRBJ1-2
V gene: TRBV2
clone size: once
CDR3 DNA: TGTGCCAGCAGCAGGACCTGGACAGGGAAGAATGGCTACACCTTC
CDR3 protein: CASSRTWTGKNGYTF

D gene: TRBD1
J gene: TRBJ2-2
V gene: TRBV5-6
clone size: -
CDR3 DNA: TGTGCCAGCAGCTCCGTACAGGGGGCCCCTAACACCGGGGAGCTGTTTTTT
CDR3 protein: CASSSVQGAPNTGELFF

D gene: -
J gene: TRBJ1-1
V gene: TRBV14
clone size: -
CDR3 DNA: TGTGCCAGCAGCCCTCCGCCACTTAATGGCACTGAAGCTTTCTTT
CDR3 protein: CASSPPPLNGTEAFF

D gene: -
J gene: TRBJ1-2
V gene: TRBV9
clone size: -
CDR3 DNA: TGTGCCAGCAGCGTAGGTCCCGCGGAATCCTATGGCTACACCTTC
CDR3 protein: CASSVGPAESYGYTF

D gene: TRBD1
J gene: TRBJ2-5
V gene: TRBV25-1
clone size: -
CDR3 DNA: TGTGCCAGCGCTACAGAGACAGGGCCCGTAGAAGAGACCCAGTACTTC
CDR3 protein: CASATETGPVEETQYF

D gene: TRBD2
J gene: TRBJ2-1
V gene: TRBV2
clone size: -
CDR3 DNA: TGTGCCAGCAGTGAGACTAGCGGGGCTCTCAATGAGCAGTTCTTC
CDR3 protein: CASSETSGALNEQFF

D gene: TRBD1
J gene: TRBJ1-2
V gene: TRBV28
clone size: -
CDR3 DNA: TGTGCCAGCAGTTTTTGGACAGGGGGGGGTCGTGGAGGCTACACCTTC
CDR3 protein: CASSFWTGGGRGGYTF

D gene: -
J gene: TRBJ1-2
V gene: TRBV11-2
clone size: -
CDR3 DNA: TGTGCCAGCAGCTTAGCGCCAGGAGGCTATGGCTACACCTTC
CDR3 protein: CASSLAPGGYGYTF

D gene: TRBD2
J gene: TRBJ2-1
V gene: TRBV6-4
clone size: -
CDR3 DNA: TGTGCCAGCAGTGAAGGGACTAGCCATGAGCAGTTCTTC
CDR3 protein: CASSEGTSHEQFF

D gene: TRBD1
J gene: TRBJ1-2
V gene: TRBV7-2
clone size: -
CDR3 DNA: TGTGCCAGCAGCTTAGCCAACCTTGGGACAGGGGGTGGCTACACCTTC
CDR3 protein: CASSLANLGTGGGYTF

D gene: -
J gene: TRBJ2-1
V gene: TRBV7-8
clone size: -
CDR3 DNA: TGTGCCAGCAGCTTAGGAGCATGGGAGCAGTTCTTC
CDR3 protein: CASSLGAWEQFF

D gene: TRBD1
J gene: TRBJ1-2
V gene: TRBV9
clone size: -
CDR3 DNA: TGTGCCAGCAGCCTCCGGGACAGGGTTGGCTACACCTTC
CDR3 protein: CASSLRDRVGYTF

D gene: TRBD1
J gene: TRBJ2-7
V gene: TRBV19
clone size: -
CDR3 DNA: TGTGCCAGTAGTATACGGAGGGGACAGGCCTACGAGCAGTACTTC
CDR3 protein: CASSIRRGQAYEQYF

D gene: -
J gene: TRBJ2-7
V gene: TRBV28
clone size: once
CDR3 DNA: TGTGCCAGCAGTATCCCCCCTCAGGGCTCCTACGAGCAGTACTTC
CDR3 protein: CASSIPPQGSYEQYF

D gene: -
J gene: TRBJ2-6
V gene: TRBV7-9
clone size: -
CDR3 DNA: TGTGCCAGCAGCTTAGGACAGCCTGTCTCTGGGGCCAACGTCCTGACTTTC
CDR3 protein: CASSLGQPVSGANVLTF

D gene: -
J gene: TRBJ1-1
V gene: TRBV7-8
clone size: -
CDR3 DNA: TGTGCCAGCAGAGATATCCGGAGCCGGGGCACTGAAGCTTTCTTT
CDR3 protein: CASRDIRSRGTEAFF

D gene: TRBD2
J gene: TRBJ2-1
V gene: TRBV18
clone size: -
CDR3 DNA: TGTGCCAGCTCAAGGACTAGACGACAAGACAATGAGCAGTTCTTC
CDR3 protein: CASSRTRRQDNEQFF

D gene: -
J gene: TRBJ1-2
V gene: TRBV6-5
clone size: -
CDR3 DNA: TGTGCCAGCAGAGGGGACTCTTATGGCTACACCTTC
CDR3 protein: CASRGDSYGYTF

D gene: TRBD1
J gene: TRBJ1-2
V gene: TRBV28
clone size: -
CDR3 DNA: TGTGCCAGCAGTTGGGACAGGTGCTACACCTTC
CDR3 protein: CASSWDRCYTF

D gene: TRBD1
J gene: TRBJ2-3
V gene: TRBV18
clone size: -
CDR3 DNA: TGTGCCAGCTCAGGGACAGACACAGATACGCAGTATTTT
CDR3 protein: CASSGTDTDTQYF

D gene: TRBD1
J gene: TRBJ1-5
V gene: TRBV15
clone size: -
CDR3 DNA: TGTGCCACCAGCAGAGATGGGGCTTTGACAGGGTGGGATAGCAATCAGCCCCAGCATTTT
CDR3 protein: CATSRDGALTGWDSNQPQHF

D gene: TRBD2
J gene: TRBJ2-5
V gene: TRBV5-6
clone size: -
CDR3 DNA: TGTGCCAGCAGCGATCGTAGCGGGGTTACTCAAGAGACCCAGTACTTC
CDR3 protein: CASSDRSGVTQETQYF